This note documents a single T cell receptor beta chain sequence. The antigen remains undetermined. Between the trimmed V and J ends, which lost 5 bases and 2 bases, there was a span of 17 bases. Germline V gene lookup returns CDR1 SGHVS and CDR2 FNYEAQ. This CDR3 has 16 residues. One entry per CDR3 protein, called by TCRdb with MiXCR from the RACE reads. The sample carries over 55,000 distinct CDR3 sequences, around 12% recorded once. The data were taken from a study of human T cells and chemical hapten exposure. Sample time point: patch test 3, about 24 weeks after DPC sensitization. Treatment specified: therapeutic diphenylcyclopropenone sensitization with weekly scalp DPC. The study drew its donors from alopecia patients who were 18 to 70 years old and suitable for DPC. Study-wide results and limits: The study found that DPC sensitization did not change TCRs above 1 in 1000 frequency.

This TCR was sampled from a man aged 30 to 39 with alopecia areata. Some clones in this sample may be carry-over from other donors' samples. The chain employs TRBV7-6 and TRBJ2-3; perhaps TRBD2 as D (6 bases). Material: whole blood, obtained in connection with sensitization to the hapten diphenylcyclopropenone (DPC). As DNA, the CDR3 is TGTGCCAGCAGCCTGGAAGGGTTAGCGGACACAGATACGCAGTATTTT. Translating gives CASSLEGLADTDTQYF.